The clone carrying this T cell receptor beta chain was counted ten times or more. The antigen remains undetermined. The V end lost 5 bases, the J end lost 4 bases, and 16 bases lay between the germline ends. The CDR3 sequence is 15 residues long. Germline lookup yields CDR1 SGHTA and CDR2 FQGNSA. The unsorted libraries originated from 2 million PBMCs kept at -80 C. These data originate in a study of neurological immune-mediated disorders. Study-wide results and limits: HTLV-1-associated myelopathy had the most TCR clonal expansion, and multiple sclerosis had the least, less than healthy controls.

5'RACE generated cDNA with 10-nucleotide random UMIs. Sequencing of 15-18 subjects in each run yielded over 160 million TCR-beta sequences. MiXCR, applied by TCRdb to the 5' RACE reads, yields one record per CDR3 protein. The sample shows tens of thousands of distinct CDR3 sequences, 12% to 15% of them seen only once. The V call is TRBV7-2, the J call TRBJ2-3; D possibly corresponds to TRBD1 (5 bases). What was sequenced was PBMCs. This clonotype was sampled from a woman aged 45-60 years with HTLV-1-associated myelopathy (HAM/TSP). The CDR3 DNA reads TGTGCCAGCAGCCCATCCCACGCCAGGGCAGATACGCAGTATTTT. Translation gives CASSPSHARADTQYF.